This T cell receptor (beta chain) was documented in a study of blood T cell repertoires in COVID-19. In the original analysis: Reference gene primer amplification gave estimated nucleated cell counts. The assay was immunoSEQ multiplex PCR, and TCRdb's table has in-frame clones only and misses some. That table gives V, J and clone size, and the DNA gave D and trimming. Found here are 76,000 or so clones, approximately 90% of them singletons; the top ten hold approximately 5.3%. V was pared by 8 bases and J by 2 bases, with 13 bases between. CDR1 SNHLY and CDR2 FYNNEI come from the germline V gene. The CDR3 runs to 13 residues.

The clonotype originates from a human donor in a cohort sampled during active COVID-19. Sequenced: peripheral blood. The rearrangement links TRBV2 to TRBJ2-7; D may be TRBD1 (6 bases). DNA for the CDR3: TGTGCCAGCCATCGCCCAGGGGCCTACGAGCAGTACTTC. Amino acids: CASHRPGAYEQYF. Supplemented by reference TRBV2 and TRBJ2-7, the full variable domain reads EPEVTQTPSHQVTQMGQEVILRCVPISNHLYFYWYRQILGQKVEFLVSFYNNEISEKSEIFDDQFSVERPDGSNFTLKIRSTKLEDSAMYFCASHRPGAYEQYFGPGTRLTVT.